This T cell receptor beta chain was profiled in a study of lymphopenia after photon versus proton radiotherapy. General study points: Photon-treated patients lost naive T cells and TCR diversity; proton-treated stayed stable.

For this clone: Its antigen is unknown.

Using immunoSEQ multiplex PCR, the repertoire was profiled, and TCRdb retains in-frame clones only, with some absent. The repertoire holds some 25,000 clones, 87% seen once, with roughly 18% in the top ten. The CDR3 sequence is 13 residues long. Germline-derived CDR1 and CDR2 are SGHKS and YYEKEE (reference sequence). V dropped 0 bases and J dropped 3 bases, with 7 bases sitting between them. The chain joins TRBV5-5 to TRBJ2-7; no clear D. This TCR derives from a middle-aged man with gastric cancer. The sample consisted of peripheral blood, taken from a patient treated with photon-based radiotherapy. CDR3: CASSLVPDYEQYF. The CDR3 region has the DNA TGTGCCAGCAGCTTGGTTCCAGACTACGAGCAGTACTTC.